These 23 T cell receptor beta chains originate from one sample sequenced in a study of cytomegalovirus exposure and HLA in healthy donors. The primer mix had 60 Vbeta and 13 Jbeta primers. The method was immunoSEQ multiplex PCR; TCRdb's version includes in-frame clones alone and lacks a portion of them. Here the sample spans tens of thousands of clones, approximately 76% being singletons. The sample comprised PBMCs. The receptors here all came from a middle-aged man in good health and CMV-seronegative.

J is TRBJ2-7 and V is TRBV11-2; maybe TRBD2 (7 bases). Trimming left V 6 bases short and J 1 base short, with 16 bases between. This CDR3 has 15 amino acids. CDR1 SGHAT and CDR2 FQNNGV come from the germline V gene. The CDR3 loop is CASRKPGGASYEQYF. CDR3 nucleotide sequence: TGTGCCAGCAGAAAACCGGGGGGCGCTTCCTACGAGCAGTACTTC. The entire variable domain, with the rest obtained from reference TRBV11-2 and TRBJ2-7, is as follows: EAGVAQSPRYKIIEKRQSVAFWCNPISGHATLYWYQQILGQGPKLLIQFQNNGVVDDSQLPKDRFSAERLKGVDSTLKIQPAKLEDSAVYLCASRKPGGASYEQYFGPGTRLTVT.

The chain uses TRBV19 and TRBJ1-2; TRBD1 matches at 10 bases. CDR3 length: 15 residues. The ends lost 7 bases at V and 6 bases at J; junction bases unmatched: 11. Per the germline V gene, CDR1 is LNHDA and CDR2 is SQIVND (reference sequence). CDR3 region: CASTYTGQGRDGYTF. CDR3 DNA: TGTGCCAGTACCTATACGGGACAGGGGAGGGATGGCTACACCTTC.

The chain employs TRBV7-8 and TRBJ2-7; TRBD1 matches 7 bases. Looked up from germline, CDR1 is SGHVS and CDR2 is FQNEAQ. The CDR3 has 13 amino acids. V lost 4 bases, J lost 0 bases, and 0 bases stayed unmatched. In DNA, the CDR3 is TGTGCCAGCAGCTGGGACAGCTCCTACGAGCAGTACTTC. As protein: CASSWDSSYEQYF.

This clone showed up just once. The rearrangement joins TRBV11-3 to TRBJ2-2; no clear D. This CDR3 spans 13 amino acids. Per germline, CDR1 SGHNT and CDR2 YENEEA. The V end was cut by 0 bases, the J end by 9 bases, with 8 bases between. The CDR3 is CASSLEARRELFF. CDR3 nucleotides: TGTGCCAGCAGCTTAGAGGCCCGAAGGGAGCTGTTTTTT.

The V gene is TRBV27, the J gene TRBJ1-5; D remains ambiguous. The CDR3 is 15 residues long. Trimming cost V 4 bases and J 0 bases, with 10 bases left between them. CDR1 is MNHEY and CDR2 is SMNVEV in the germline V gene (reference sequence). The CDR3 DNA reads TGTGCCAGCAGTTCCCACGGGGATAGCAATCAGCCCCAGCATTTT. Translation gives CASSSHGDSNQPQHF.

This chain joins TRBV23-1 and TRBJ2-1, with D unclear. Being an ORF, TRBV23-1 has a function that is uncertain. Trimming pared 4 bases from V and 12 bases from J, leaving 13 bases between. The CDR3 covers 12 residues. CDR3 bases: TGCGCCAGCAGTCGCTGCCCCGGTGGGCAGTTCTTC. Residues: CASSRCPGGQFF.

This clone is a singleton in its sample. The chain employs TRBV10-3 and TRBJ2-3, with 7 bases matching TRBD1. Trimming took 3 bases from V and 11 from J; bases not matched to a gene: 14. There are 15 residues in the CDR3. CDR1 ENHRY and CDR2 SYGVKD come from the germline V gene. CDR3 DNA sequence: TGTGCCATCAGTGACCTCCCGGACAGGACTGATCAGCAGTATTTT. Protein product: CAISDLPDRTDQQYF.

This clone was seen a handful of times. The V and J genes are TRBV6-6 and TRBJ1-5, with D unresolved. From germline, CDR1 is MNHNY and CDR2 SVGAGI (reference sequence). The V and J ends lost 2 bases and 3 bases respectively, with 14 bases between them. This CDR3 has 16 amino acids. The CDR3 sequence is CASSYGAITPNQPQHF. CDR3 in DNA: TGTGCCAGCAGTTACGGAGCGATAACCCCCAATCAGCCCCAGCATTTT.

The genes are TRBV7-9 and TRBJ1-2, with 7 bases that match TRBD1. The V segment lost 5 bases and the J segment 3 bases; nucleotides outside the gene matches: 6. The CDR3 spans 14 residues. The germline V gene has CDR1 SEHNR and CDR2 FQNEAQ (reference sequence). CDR3 in amino acids: CASSPTTGYYGYTF. The CDR3 DNA reads TGTGCCAGCAGCCCGACGACAGGGTACTATGGCTACACCTTC. The variable domain in full, with the rest retrieved from reference TRBV7-9 and TRBJ1-2, is DTGVSQNPRHKITKRGQNVTFRCDPISEHNRLYWYRQTLGQGPEFLTYFQNEAQLEKSRLLSDRFSAERPKGSFSTLEIQRTEQGDSAMYLCASSPTTGYYGYTFGSGTRLTVV.

The chain recombines TRBV2 with TRBJ1-2; 10 bases align to TRBD1. The CDR3 extends over 20 amino acids. Germline V CDR1 and CDR2: SNHLY, FYNNEI. V dropped 8 bases and J dropped 1; count of bases not matched to a gene: 22. The CDR3 here is CASPTDKDITGTGVNYGYTF. DNA of the CDR3: TGTGCCAGCCCAACCGATAAGGATATAACCGGGACAGGGGTTAACTATGGCTACACCTTC.

This chain joins TRBV4-2 and TRBJ1-6; D gene ambiguous. Germline values: CDR1 LGHNA, CDR2 YNFKEQ. V was clipped by 2 bases and J by 7 bases, with 9 bases between them. This CDR3 has 14 amino acids. CDR3: CASSQSPQNSPLHF. The CDR3 DNA reads as TGTGCCAGCAGCCAATCACCCCAGAATTCACCCCTCCACTTT.

This clone was recorded once. The V call is TRBV13, the J call TRBJ2-1, with 11 bases identical to TRBD2. There are 15 residues in the CDR3. The J segment lost 9 bases and the V segment lost 1 base, leaving 5 bases of the junction unmatched. The germline V gene encodes CDR1 PRHDT and CDR2 FYEKMQ (reference sequence). The CDR3 nucleotides read TGTGCCAGCAGCTTAGTGACCCTAGCGGGGGGTGAGCAGTTCTTC. The encoded protein is CASSLVTLAGGEQFF.

This rearrangement joins TRBV15 to TRBJ2-7, with TRBD1 matching 8 bases. This CDR3 comprises 16 residues. Trimming took 8 bases from V and 3 from J; bases not matched to a gene: 15. Germline CDR1 is LNHNV and CDR2 is YYDKDF (reference sequence). The CDR3 nucleotides are TGTGCCACCCACGGCAGGGGGCCTCATTCTCTCTACGAGCAGTACTTC. Protein: CATHGRGPHSLYEQYF.

The chain uses TRBV5-1 and TRBJ2-7; tentative D call: TRBD2 (6 bases). The CDR3 runs to 17 residues. Germline V gene lookup returns CDR1 SGHRS and CDR2 YFSETQ. The V and J ends lost 3 bases and 6 bases respectively, with 25 bases between them. The CDR3 coding sequence is TGCGCCAGCAGCTCCGGGCCGGGTGGAGGGAAGTTTGTCGAGCAGTACTTC. Translating it yields CASSSGPGGGKFVEQYF.

In this sample, this clone turned up a few times. The chain employs TRBV2 and TRBJ1-1; D ambiguous. Germline lookup yields CDR1 SNHLY and CDR2 FYNNEI. With 7 bases removed from V and 12 bases from J, the gap between germline ends came to 18 bases. The CDR3 is made up of 12 amino acids. The CDR3 sequence: CASMSLQQLSFF. The CDR3 DNA follows: TGTGCCAGCATGAGTCTGCAACAGCTATCTTTCTTT.

The rearrangement joins TRBV7-9 to TRBJ1-2; D unresolved. This CDR3 is 15 amino acids long. Germline V CDR1 and CDR2: SEHNR, FQNEAQ (reference sequence). Trimming pared 2 bases from V and 7 bases from J, leaving 17 bases between. In DNA form, the CDR3 reads TGTGCCAGCAGCTTAAAAGGCCCACCGGGAGGTGGCTACACCTTC. This translates into CASSLKGPPGGGYTF.

As to this clone: Distinct nucleotide sequences in the sample also encode this CDR3. The rearrangement uses TRBV5-1 and TRBJ2-1, with D possibly TRBD1 on 6 matching bases. V was trimmed by 5 bases and J by 8 bases, leaving 11 bases between them. The CDR3 has 12 residues. Per the germline V gene, CDR1 is SGHRS and CDR2 is YFSETQ. The chain's CDR3 is CASRKTGDEQFF. The CDR3 DNA sequence: TGCGCCAGCAGGAAGACAGGAGATGAGCAGTTCTTC.

This clone occurred a few times. V gene TRBV4-2 combines with J gene TRBJ2-2, with D possibly TRBD1 on 5 matching bases. Trimming removed 1 base from V and 4 bases from J, with 13 bases in between. The CDR3 extends over 16 amino acids. Germline-derived CDR1 and CDR2 are LGHNA and YNFKEQ. The DNA for the CDR3 is TGTGCCAGCAGCCAAGGTACCCAGGGCCCCACCGGGGAGCTGTTTTTT. Translation: CASSQGTQGPTGELFF.

The chain couples TRBV2 to TRBJ2-1; TRBD1 is a possible D gene (5 bases). Germline-derived CDR1 and CDR2 are SNHLY and FYNNEI. Trimming removed 6 bases at V and 8 bases at J, with 11 bases between. The CDR3 runs 12 residues. The CDR3 sequence: CASRKTVHEQFF. CDR3 sequence (DNA): TGTGCCAGCAGAAAGACAGTGCATGAGCAGTTCTTC.

The V and J genes are TRBV5-1 and TRBJ1-3; D gene ambiguous. Germline-derived CDR1 and CDR2 are SGHRS and YFSETQ. CDR3 length: 12 amino acids. Trimming left V 4 bases short and J 9 bases short, with 11 bases between. As DNA, the CDR3 is TGCGCCAGCAGCGGAACCGGGAGCACCATATATTTT. This translates into CASSGTGSTIYF.

The V and J genes are TRBV29-1 and TRBJ1-5, with unresolved D. The CDR3 consists of 12 residues. Trimming cost V 4 bases and J 4 bases, with 8 bases left between them. Germline assignment: CDR1 SQVTM and CDR2 ANQGSEA. This chain's CDR3 is CSVVGPNQPQHF. CDR3 DNA: TGCAGCGTTGTTGGGCCGAATCAGCCCCAGCATTTT.

As to this clone: As the CDR3 is not closed by the conserved phenylalanine or tryptophan, this likely results from a read error. V gene TRBV7-6 combines with J gene TRBJ1-2; D uncertain. There are 12 residues in the CDR3. Between the trimmed V and J ends, which lost 3 bases and 0 bases, there was a span of 2 bases. In germline, CDR1 is SGHVS, CDR2 FNYEAQ. CDR3 bases: TGTGCCAGCAGCTTGACTAACTATGGCTACACCCTC. Translated: CASSLTNYGYTL.

The V gene is TRBV12-5, the J gene TRBJ2-5; 8 bases match TRBD2. Trimming at V came to 1 base and at J to 3 bases, leaving 4 bases not matched to a gene. The V gene's germline CDR1 is LGHNT and CDR2 FRNRAP. This CDR3 region has 15 residues. CDR3: CASGLGQAGEETQYF. CDR3 coding DNA: TGTGCTAGTGGTTTGGGACAAGCGGGGGAAGAGACCCAGTACTTC.